These 19 T cell receptor beta chains came from one sample sequenced in a study of shared clonotypes between healthy human individuals. Produced via immunoSEQ multiplex PCR; TCRdb's table is partial and in-frame only. Of a few million clones in the sample, about 92% were seen once. The sample was naive CD4+ T cells sorted from blood. Subset denoted: CD45RA+ positively selected. These receptor sequences come from a man aged 18 to 30 in good health.

As for this clone: Other DNA sequences in this specimen translate into the identical CDR3. This chain uses TRBV4-1 with TRBJ2-5; D gene unclear. The germline CDR1 and CDR2 sequences are MGHRA and YSYEKL. V shed 1 base and J shed 1 base, with 4 bases lying between them. This CDR3 spans 13 amino acids. The DNA for the CDR3 is TGCGCCAGCAGCCAAGGGAGCCAAGAGACCCAGTACTTC. It translates to CASSQGSQETQYF.

A word on this clone: The sample has other DNA sequences that encode this CDR3 too. The chain is built from TRBV6-5 and TRBJ2-5, with 9 nucleotides matching TRBD2. In germline, CDR1 is MNHEY, CDR2 SVGAGI. V dropped 6 bases and J dropped 4; count of bases not matched to a gene: 3. The CDR3 contains 13 residues. The CDR3 nucleotides read TGTGCCAGCAGGCGGGGGGGTGGAGAGACCCAGTACTTC. Its protein is CASRRGGGETQYF.

This chain joins TRBV5-1 and TRBJ2-2; 10 bases agree with TRBD1. Per germline, CDR1 SGHRS and CDR2 YFSETQ. V lost 2 bases, J lost 2 bases, and 9 bases stayed unmatched. CDR3 length: 18 residues. The CDR3 sequence is CASSFKDRGIFNTGELFF. As DNA, the CDR3 is TGCGCCAGCAGCTTTAAGGACAGGGGGATTTTCAACACCGGGGAGCTGTTTTTT.

A single count supports this clone. Additional DNA sequences in this sample encode the identical CDR3. The CDR3 DNA follows: TGCGCCAGCAGCTTATCTTCAGATACGCAGTATTTT. Its translation: CASSLSSDTQYF. The gene calls are TRBV5-1 and TRBJ2-3; D call uncertain. This CDR3 is built from 12 residues. Germline assignment: CDR1 SGHRS and CDR2 YFSETQ. The V end lost 2 bases, the J end lost 4 bases, and 5 bases lay between the germline ends.

This sequence joins TRBV29-1 and TRBJ1-2; TRBD1 is a possible D gene (5 bases). Germline V lookup: CDR1 SQVTM, CDR2 ANQGSEA. Trimming pared 7 bases from V and 4 bases from J, leaving 16 bases between. This CDR3 is built from 13 residues. The CDR3, as DNA: TGCAGCGCTGACGTTGCGGGGACCTATGGCTACACCTTC. Protein: CSADVAGTYGYTF.

The chain couples TRBV19 to TRBJ1-5; TRBD1 might be the D (5 bases). The V gene's germline CDR1 is LNHDA and CDR2 SQIVND (reference sequence). V lost 8 bases and J 3 bases, leaving 11 bases between the germline ends. The CDR3 is 13 amino acids. The CDR3 nucleotides are TGTGCCAGTTCTACAGGAAACAATCAGCCCCAGCATTTT. This encodes CASSTGNNQPQHF.

This rearrangement joins TRBV15 to TRBJ1-5; D is uncertain. Trimming pared 0 bases from V and 3 bases from J, leaving 12 bases between. The CDR3 consists of 16 residues. The germline V gene encodes CDR1 LNHNV and CDR2 YYDKDF (reference sequence). The CDR3 DNA reads TGTGCCACCAGCAGAGATAGAACGGGTTTCAATCAGCCCCAGCATTTT. Protein product: CATSRDRTGFNQPQHF. Supplemented by reference TRBV15 and TRBJ1-5, the full variable domain reads DAMVIQNPRYQVTQFGKPVTLSCSQTLNHNVMYWYQQKSSQAPKLLFHYYDKDFNNEADTPDNFQSRRPNTSFCFLDIRSPGLGDTAMYLCATSRDRTGFNQPQHFGDGTRLSIL.

The chain recombines TRBV7-8 with TRBJ1-4, with D unresolved. Trimming left V 5 bases short and J 0 bases short, with 25 bases between. The CDR3 has 20 residues. Germline CDR1 is SGHVS and CDR2 is FQNEAQ. The CDR3 DNA is TGTGCCAGCAGCCCAGCGGGCGTAACACAAAGCAGATCAACTAATGAAAAACTGTTTTTT. Protein product: CASSPAGVTQSRSTNEKLFF.

The CDR3 nucleotides read TGCGCCAGCAGCCTTACCGGGGGGCCTAACAATGAGCAGTTCTTC. Its protein product is CASSLTGGPNNEQFF. This chain joins TRBV4-1 and TRBJ2-1; perhaps TRBD2 as D (7 bases). This CDR3 has 15 residues. V was trimmed by 4 bases and J by 5 bases, leaving 15 bases between them. CDR1 and CDR2 from the germline V gene are MGHRA and YSYEKL.

A single count supports this clone. V usage is TRBV29-1 and J usage is TRBJ2-7, with D uncertain. The germline V gene has CDR1 SQVTM and CDR2 ANQGSEA. CDR3 length: 13 amino acids. V was pared by 7 bases and J by 5 bases, with 18 bases between. CDR3 DNA sequence: TGCAGCGCCAAGAAAGTGGGTTTCCACGAGCAGTACTTC. This encodes CSAKKVGFHEQYF.

The chain couples TRBV14 to TRBJ1-1; maybe TRBD1 (6 bases). The CDR3 is 16 residues long. Germline-derived CDR1 and CDR2 are SGHDN and FVKESK. Trimming shortened V by 0 bases and J by 7 bases, and 18 bases separated the two germline ends. CDR3 DNA: TGTGCCAGCAGCCAAGATTGGGAAGGGGGGCCTTATGAAGCTTTCTTT. Protein: CASSQDWEGGPYEAFF.

V is TRBV6-1 and J is TRBJ2-7; TRBD2 matches at 10 bases. CDR1 is MNHNS and CDR2 is SASEGT in the germline V gene. The ends lost 7 bases at V and 2 bases at J; junction bases unmatched: 5. CDR3 length equals 14 residues. This CDR3 reads CASKTAGGAYEQYF. The CDR3 coding sequence is TGTGCCAGCAAAACAGCGGGAGGGGCCTACGAGCAGTACTTC.

The V gene is TRBV4-1, the J gene TRBJ1-6; D is ambiguous. Germline V CDR1 and CDR2: MGHRA, YSYEKL. This CDR3 spans 18 amino acids. V was clipped by 2 bases and J by 0 bases, with 14 bases between them. CDR3 sequence reads: CASSQREQTGSYNSPLHF. The CDR3 nucleotides read TGCGCCAGCAGCCAAAGGGAACAAACGGGCTCCTATAATTCACCCCTCCACTTT.

With respect to this clone: Other nucleotide sequences in the sample specify the same CDR3. This chain uses TRBV6-5 with TRBJ2-2, with TRBD1 as a possible D gene (5 bases). This CDR3 contains 14 residues. Germline V gene lookup returns CDR1 MNHEY and CDR2 SVGAGI. Trimming removed 6 bases at V and 2 bases at J, with 10 bases between. CDR3 nucleotides: TGTGCCAGCAGCCGGCAGGGAAACACCGGGGAGCTGTTTTTT. Amino acids: CASSRQGNTGELFF.

This clone was observed once. The V call is TRBV7-6, the J call TRBJ2-7; D not certain. The V and J ends lost 5 bases and 0 bases respectively, with 17 bases between them. The CDR3 has 16 residues. Germline values: CDR1 SGHVS, CDR2 FNYEAQ. The CDR3 sequence is CASSRVAGPSSYEQYF. The CDR3, as DNA: TGTGCCAGCAGCAGGGTCGCCGGGCCGAGCTCCTACGAGCAGTACTTC. Looking up the rest from reference TRBV7-6 and TRBJ2-7 gives the full variable domain: GAGVSQSPRYKVTKRGQDVALRCDPISGHVSLYWYRQALGQGPEFLTYFNYEAQQDKSGLPNDRFSAERPEGSISTLTIQRTEQRDSAMYRCASSRVAGPSSYEQYFGPGTRLTVT.

The chain uses TRBV10-3 and TRBJ2-1; 12 bases map to TRBD2. Looked up from germline, CDR1 is ENHRY and CDR2 is SYGVKD. Trimming cost V 1 base and J 9 bases; bases outside gene matches: 10. This CDR3 has 17 amino acids. The chain's CDR3 is CAISEWASGGAYGEQFF. The CDR3 DNA follows: TGTGCCATCAGTGAGTGGGCTAGCGGGGGGGCGTATGGTGAGCAGTTCTTC.

The J gene is TRBJ1-3, the V gene TRBV5-1; TRBD1 might be the D (6 bases). Germline CDR1 reads SGHRS; CDR2 reads YFSETQ. There are 17 residues in the CDR3. The germline V and J ends were trimmed by 3 bases and 0 bases, with 16 bases remaining between them. CDR3 DNA sequence: TGCGCCAGCAGCTCTAAGGGGGTACAGAGCTCTGGAAACACCATATATTTT. The encoded protein is CASSSKGVQSSGNTIYF.

This clone was observed once. The V gene is TRBV19, the J gene TRBJ2-7; weak D call: TRBD1 (6 bases). V was pared by 3 bases and J by 2 bases, with 11 bases between. The V gene's germline CDR1 is LNHDA and CDR2 SQIVND (reference sequence). The CDR3 sequence is 14 residues long. The CDR3 sequence is CASSIAGATYEQYF. The DNA of the CDR3 is TGTGCCAGTAGTATCGCAGGGGCCACCTACGAGCAGTACTTC. Based on the CDR3 plus reference TRBV19 and TRBJ2-7, the full variable domain is DGGITQSPKYLFRKEGQNVTLSCEQNLNHDAMYWYRQDPGQGLRLIYYSQIVNDFQKGDIAEGYSVSREKKESFPLTVTSAQKNPTAFYLCASSIAGATYEQYFGPGTRLTVT.

J is TRBJ2-1 and V is TRBV5-1, with D possibly matching TRBD2 (6 bases). CDR3 length: 14 residues. CDR1 is SGHRS and CDR2 is YFSETQ in the germline V gene. Trimming pared 0 bases from V and 7 bases from J, leaving 11 bases between. As DNA, the CDR3 is TGCGCCAGCAGCTTGGAGTCAGGGAGGAATGAGCAGTTCTTC. Its protein is CASSLESGRNEQFF.